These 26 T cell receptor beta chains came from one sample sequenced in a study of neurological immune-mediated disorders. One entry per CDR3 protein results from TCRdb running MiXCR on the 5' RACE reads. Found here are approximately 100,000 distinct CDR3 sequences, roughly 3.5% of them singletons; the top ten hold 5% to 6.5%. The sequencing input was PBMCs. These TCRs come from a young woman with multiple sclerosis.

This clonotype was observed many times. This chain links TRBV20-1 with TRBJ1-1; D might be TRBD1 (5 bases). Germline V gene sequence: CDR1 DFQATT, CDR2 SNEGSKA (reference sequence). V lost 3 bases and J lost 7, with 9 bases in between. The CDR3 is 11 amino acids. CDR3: CSARGPSEAFF. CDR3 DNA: TGCAGTGCTAGGGGGCCGAGTGAAGCTTTCTTT.

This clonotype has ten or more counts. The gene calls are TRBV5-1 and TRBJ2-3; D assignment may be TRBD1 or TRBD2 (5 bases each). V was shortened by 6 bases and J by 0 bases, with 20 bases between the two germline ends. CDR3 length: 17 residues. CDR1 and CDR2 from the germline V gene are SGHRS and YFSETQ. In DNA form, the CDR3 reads TGCGCCAGCATCCGTGGGGGTTATGAGGGAAGCACAGATACGCAGTATTTT. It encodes CASIRGGYEGSTDTQYF.

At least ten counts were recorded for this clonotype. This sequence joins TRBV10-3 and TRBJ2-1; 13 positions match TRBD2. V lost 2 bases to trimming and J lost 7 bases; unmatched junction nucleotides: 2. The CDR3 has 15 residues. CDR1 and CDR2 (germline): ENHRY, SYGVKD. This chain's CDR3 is CAISEGLAGENEQFF. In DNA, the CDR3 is TGTGCCATCAGTGAGGGACTAGCGGGAGAGAATGAGCAGTTCTTC.

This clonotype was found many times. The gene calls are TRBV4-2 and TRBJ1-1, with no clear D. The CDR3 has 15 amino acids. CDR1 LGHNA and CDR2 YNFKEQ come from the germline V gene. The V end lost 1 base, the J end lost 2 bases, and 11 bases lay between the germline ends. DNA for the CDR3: TGTGCCAGCAGCCAAGGACAAGTCGGTAACACTGAAGCTTTCTTT. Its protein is CASSQGQVGNTEAFF.

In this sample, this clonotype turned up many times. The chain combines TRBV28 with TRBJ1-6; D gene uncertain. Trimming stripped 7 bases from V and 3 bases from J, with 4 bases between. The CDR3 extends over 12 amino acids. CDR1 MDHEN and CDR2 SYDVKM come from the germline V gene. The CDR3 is CASKDYNSPLHF. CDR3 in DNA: TGTGCCAGCAAGGACTATAATTCACCCCTCCACTTT.

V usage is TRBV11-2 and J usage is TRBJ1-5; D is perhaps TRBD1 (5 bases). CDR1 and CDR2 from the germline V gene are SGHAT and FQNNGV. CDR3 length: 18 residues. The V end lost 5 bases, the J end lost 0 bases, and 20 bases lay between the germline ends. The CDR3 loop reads CASSHPLGVGDSNQPQHF. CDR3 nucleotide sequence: TGTGCCAGCAGCCATCCATTAGGGGTGGGAGATAGCAATCAGCCCCAGCATTTT.

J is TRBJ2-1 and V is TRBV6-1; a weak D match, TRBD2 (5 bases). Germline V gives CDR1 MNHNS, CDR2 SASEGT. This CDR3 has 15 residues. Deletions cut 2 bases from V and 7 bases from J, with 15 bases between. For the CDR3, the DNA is TGTGCCAGCAGTGAAAGAACTCGTTCGGGGAATGAGCAGTTCTTC. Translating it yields CASSERTRSGNEQFF.

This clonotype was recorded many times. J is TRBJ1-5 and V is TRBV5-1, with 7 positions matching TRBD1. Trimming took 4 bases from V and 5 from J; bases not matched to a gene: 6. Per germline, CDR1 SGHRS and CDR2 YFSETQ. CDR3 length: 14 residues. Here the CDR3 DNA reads TGCGCCAGCAGCCAAGGGACAGACCATCAGCCCCAGCATTTT. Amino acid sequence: CASSQGTDHQPQHF.

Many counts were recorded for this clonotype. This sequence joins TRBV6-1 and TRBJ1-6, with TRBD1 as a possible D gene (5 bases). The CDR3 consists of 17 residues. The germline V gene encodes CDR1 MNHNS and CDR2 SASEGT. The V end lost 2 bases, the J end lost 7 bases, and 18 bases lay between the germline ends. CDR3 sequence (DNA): TGTGCCAGCAGTGAATCTCTGGGGGAGGCCGGGAATTCACCCCTCCACTTT. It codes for CASSESLGEAGNSPLHF.

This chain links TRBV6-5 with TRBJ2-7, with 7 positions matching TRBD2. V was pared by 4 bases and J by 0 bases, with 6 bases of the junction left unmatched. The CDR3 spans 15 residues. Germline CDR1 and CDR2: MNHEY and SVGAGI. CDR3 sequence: CASSSSGTYSYEQYF. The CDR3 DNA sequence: TGTGCCAGCAGTTCTAGCGGAACGTACTCCTACGAGCAGTACTTC.

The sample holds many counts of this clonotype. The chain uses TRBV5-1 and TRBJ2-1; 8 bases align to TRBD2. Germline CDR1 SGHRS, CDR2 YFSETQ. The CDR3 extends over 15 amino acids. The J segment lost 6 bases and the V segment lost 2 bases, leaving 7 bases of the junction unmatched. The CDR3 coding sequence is TGCGCCAGCAGCTTAAATAGCGGGACCCTCAATGAGCAGTTCTTC. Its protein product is CASSLNSGTLNEQFF.

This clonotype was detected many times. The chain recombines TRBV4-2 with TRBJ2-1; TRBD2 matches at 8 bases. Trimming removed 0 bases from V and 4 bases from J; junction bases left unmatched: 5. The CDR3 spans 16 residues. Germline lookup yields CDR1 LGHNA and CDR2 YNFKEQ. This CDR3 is CASSQDLRGVYNEQFF. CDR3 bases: TGTGCCAGCAGCCAAGATCTGCGGGGGGTGTACAATGAGCAGTTCTTC.

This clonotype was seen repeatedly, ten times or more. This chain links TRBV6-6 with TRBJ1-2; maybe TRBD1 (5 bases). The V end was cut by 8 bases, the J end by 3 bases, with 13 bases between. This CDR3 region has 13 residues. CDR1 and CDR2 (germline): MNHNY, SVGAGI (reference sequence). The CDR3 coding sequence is TGTGCCAGCTCTGGCAGGGTCGACTATGGCTACACCTTC. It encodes CASSGRVDYGYTF.

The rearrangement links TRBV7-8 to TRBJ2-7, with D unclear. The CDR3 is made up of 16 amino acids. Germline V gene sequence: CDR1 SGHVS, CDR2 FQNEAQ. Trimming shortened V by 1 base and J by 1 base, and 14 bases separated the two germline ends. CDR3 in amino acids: CASSLVSVYGSYEQYF. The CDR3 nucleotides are TGTGCCAGCAGCTTAGTGTCGGTTTATGGGTCCTACGAGCAGTACTTC. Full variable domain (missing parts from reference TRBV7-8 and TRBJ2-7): GAGVSQSPRYKVAKRGQDVALRCDPISGHVSLFWYQQALGQGPEFLTYFQNEAQLDKSGLPSDRFFAERPEGSVSTLKIQRTQQEDSAVYLCASSLVSVYGSYEQYFGPGTRLTVT.

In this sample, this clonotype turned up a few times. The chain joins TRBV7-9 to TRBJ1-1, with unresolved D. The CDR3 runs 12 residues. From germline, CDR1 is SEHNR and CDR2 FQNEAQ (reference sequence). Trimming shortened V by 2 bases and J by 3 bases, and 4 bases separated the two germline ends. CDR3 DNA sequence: TGTGCCAGCAGCTTAACCTACACTGAAGCTTTCTTT. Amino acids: CASSLTYTEAFF.

This CDR3 is CASGTGQGSSPLHF. For the CDR3, the DNA is TGTGCCAGCGGGACCGGACAGGGGAGTTCACCCCTCCACTTT. The rearrangement uses TRBV28 and TRBJ1-6; 9 nucleotides agree with TRBD1. After removal of 8 bases from V and 9 bases from J, the junction contained 8 bases not matched to a gene. The CDR3 has 14 amino acids. The V gene's germline CDR1 is MDHEN and CDR2 SYDVKM.

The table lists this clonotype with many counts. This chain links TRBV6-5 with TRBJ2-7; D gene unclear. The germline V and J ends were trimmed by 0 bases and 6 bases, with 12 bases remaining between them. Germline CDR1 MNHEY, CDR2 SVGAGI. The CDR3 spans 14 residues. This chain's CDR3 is CASSYSARKGEQYF. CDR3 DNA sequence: TGTGCCAGCAGTTACTCGGCGAGGAAGGGCGAGCAGTACTTC.

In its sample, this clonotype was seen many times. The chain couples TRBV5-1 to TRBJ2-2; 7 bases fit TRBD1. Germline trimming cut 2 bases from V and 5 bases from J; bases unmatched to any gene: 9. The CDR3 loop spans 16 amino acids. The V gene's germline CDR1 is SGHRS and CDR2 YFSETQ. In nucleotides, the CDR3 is TGCGCCAGCAGCTTAAGAGGGGGCGATTTGACCGGGGAGCTGTTTTTT. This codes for CASSLRGGDLTGELFF.

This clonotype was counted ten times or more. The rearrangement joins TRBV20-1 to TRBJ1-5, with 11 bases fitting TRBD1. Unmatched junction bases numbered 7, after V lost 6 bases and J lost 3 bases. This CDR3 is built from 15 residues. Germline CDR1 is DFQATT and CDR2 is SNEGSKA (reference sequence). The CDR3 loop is CSASRTGGINQPQHF. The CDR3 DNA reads TGCAGTGCCTCACGGACAGGGGGCATCAATCAGCCCCAGCATTTT.

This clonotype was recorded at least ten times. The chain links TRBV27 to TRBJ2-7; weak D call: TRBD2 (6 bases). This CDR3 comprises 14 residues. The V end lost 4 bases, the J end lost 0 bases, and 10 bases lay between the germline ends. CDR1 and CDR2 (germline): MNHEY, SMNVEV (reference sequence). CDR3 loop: CASSYTGSSYEQYF. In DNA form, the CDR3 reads TGTGCCAGCAGTTATACCGGGAGCTCCTACGAGCAGTACTTC.

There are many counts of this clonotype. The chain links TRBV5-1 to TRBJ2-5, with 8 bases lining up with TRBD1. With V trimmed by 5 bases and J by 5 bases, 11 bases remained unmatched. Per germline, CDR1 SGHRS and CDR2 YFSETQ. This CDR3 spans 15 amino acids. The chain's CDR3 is CASRRTGSNTETQYF. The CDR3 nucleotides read TGCGCCAGCAGAAGGACAGGGAGTAATACGGAGACCCAGTACTTC.

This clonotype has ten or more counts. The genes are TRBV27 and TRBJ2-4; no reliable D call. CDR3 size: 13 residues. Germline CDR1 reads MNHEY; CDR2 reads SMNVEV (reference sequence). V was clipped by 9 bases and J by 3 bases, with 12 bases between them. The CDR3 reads CASRGWDKNIQYF. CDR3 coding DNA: TGTGCCAGTCGTGGTTGGGACAAAAACATTCAGTACTTC.

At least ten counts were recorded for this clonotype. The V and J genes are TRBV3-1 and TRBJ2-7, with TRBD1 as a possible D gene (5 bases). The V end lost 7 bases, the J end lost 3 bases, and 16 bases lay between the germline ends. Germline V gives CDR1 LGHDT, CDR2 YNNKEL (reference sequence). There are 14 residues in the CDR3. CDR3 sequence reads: CASTLTGSVYEQYF. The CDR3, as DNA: TGTGCCAGCACCTTAACAGGATCGGTCTACGAGCAGTACTTC.

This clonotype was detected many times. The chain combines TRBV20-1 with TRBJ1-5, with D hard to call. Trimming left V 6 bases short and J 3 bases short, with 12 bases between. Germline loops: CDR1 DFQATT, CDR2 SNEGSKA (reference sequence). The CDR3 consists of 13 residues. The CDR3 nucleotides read TGCAGTGCCGGAGGACGGATCAATCAGCCCCAGCATTTT. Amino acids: CSAGGRINQPQHF.

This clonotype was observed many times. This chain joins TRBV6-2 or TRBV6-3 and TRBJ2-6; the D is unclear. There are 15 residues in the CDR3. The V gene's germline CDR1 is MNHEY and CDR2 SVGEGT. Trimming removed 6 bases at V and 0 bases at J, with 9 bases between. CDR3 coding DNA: TGTGCCAGCAGCCAGCCCAGCTCTGGGGCCAACGTCCTGACTTTC. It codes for CASSQPSSGANVLTF.

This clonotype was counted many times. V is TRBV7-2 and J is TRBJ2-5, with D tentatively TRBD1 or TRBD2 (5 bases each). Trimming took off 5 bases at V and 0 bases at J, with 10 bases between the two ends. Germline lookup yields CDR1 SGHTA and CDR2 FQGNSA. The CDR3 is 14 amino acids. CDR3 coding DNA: TGTGCCAGCAGCCCGGGACCTTACCAAGAGACCCAGTACTTC. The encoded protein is CASSPGPYQETQYF.